This T cell receptor (beta chain) was identified in a study of blood T cell repertoires in COVID-19. Study details: Samples taken during acute and convalescent COVID-19 were collected in the United States, Italy and Spain.

CDR3 length equals 15 residues. Germline V CDR1 and CDR2: SNHLY, FYNNEI. Trimming removed 7 bases at V and 4 bases at J, with 16 bases between. Source study methods: Counts of nucleated cells, estimated from reference gene primer amplification, were obtained. Profiled with immunoSEQ multiplex PCR; TCRdb holds only in-frame clones, not every one. That table furnishes V, J and clone size, whereas the DNA furnished D and trimming. This table has 130,000 to 150,000 clones, roughly 90% appearing once. The specimen was peripheral blood. The chain uses TRBV2 and TRBJ1-4; TRBD1 might be the D (6 bases). The receptor's source is a human donor in a cohort sampled during active COVID-19. The CDR3 loop reads CASKLQGEVNEKLFF. The CDR3 coding sequence is TGTGCCAGCAAACTACAGGGAGAGGTTAATGAAAAACTGTTTTTT. The variable domain in full, with the rest retrieved from reference TRBV2 and TRBJ1-4, is EPEVTQTPSHQVTQMGQEVILRCVPISNHLYFYWYRQILGQKVEFLVSFYNNEISEKSEIFDDQFSVERPDGSNFTLKIRSTKLEDSAMYFCASKLQGEVNEKLFFGSGTQLSVL.